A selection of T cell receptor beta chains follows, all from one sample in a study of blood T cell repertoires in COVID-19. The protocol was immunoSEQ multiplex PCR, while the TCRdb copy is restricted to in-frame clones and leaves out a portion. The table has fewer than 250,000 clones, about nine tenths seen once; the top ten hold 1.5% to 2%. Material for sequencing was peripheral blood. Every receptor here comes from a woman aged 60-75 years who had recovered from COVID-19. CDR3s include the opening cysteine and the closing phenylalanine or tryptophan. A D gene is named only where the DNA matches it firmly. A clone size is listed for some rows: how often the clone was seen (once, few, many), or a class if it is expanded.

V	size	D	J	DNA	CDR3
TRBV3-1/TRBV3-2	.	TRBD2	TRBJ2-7	TGTGCCAGCAGCCAAGCTCCTAGCGGGGCCTCCTACGAGCAGTACTTC	CASSQAPSGASYEQYF
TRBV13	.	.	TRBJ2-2	TGTGCCAGCAGCTTCCGTCTGAACACCGGGGAGCTGTTTTTT	CASSFRLNTGELFF
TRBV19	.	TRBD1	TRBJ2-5	TGTGCCAGTAGTATGGGACAGGGCCAAGAGACCCAGTACTTC	CASSMGQGQETQYF
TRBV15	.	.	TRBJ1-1	TGTGCCACCAGCAGGTTAAAGAACACTGAAGCTTTCTTT	CATSRLKNTEAFF
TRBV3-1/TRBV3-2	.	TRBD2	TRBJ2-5	TGTGCCAGCAGCCAAGGTGGTAGCGGGGGAGAAGAGACCCAGTACTTC	CASSQGGSGGEETQYF
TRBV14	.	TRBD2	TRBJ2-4	TGTGCCAGCAGCCCCTTTGGGGGGGGGTACATTCAGTACTTC	CASSPFGGGYIQYF
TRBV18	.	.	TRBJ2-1	TGTGCCAGCTCACCTTACCGACTTCCTAGCTCCTACAATGAGCAGTTCTTC	CASSPYRLPSSYNEQFF
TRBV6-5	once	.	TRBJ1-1	TGTGCCAGCAGTTACAGTGCAGGAGGCGGCACTGAAGCTTTCTTT	CASSYSAGGGTEAFF
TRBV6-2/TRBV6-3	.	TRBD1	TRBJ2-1	TGTGCCAGCAGTTACCCGCTGGGACAGGGGATTACAGGGGGCGATGAGCAGTTCTTC	CASSYPLGQGITGGDEQFF
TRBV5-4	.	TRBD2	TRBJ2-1	TGTGCCAGCAGCTGGACTAGCGGGGGGGCCTCAGGGATCTTC	CASSWTSGGASGIF
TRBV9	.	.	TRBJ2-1	TGTGCCAGCAGCGTAAGAACTTGGTCGAATGAGCAGTTCTTC	CASSVRTWSNEQFF
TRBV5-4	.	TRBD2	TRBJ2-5	TGTGCCAGCAGCTCGAGCGGGGTTGAGGAGACCCAGTACTTC	CASSSSGVEETQYF
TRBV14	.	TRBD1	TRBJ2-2	TGTGCCAGCAGCCAAGGACAGGGGTTCACCGGGGAGCTGTTTTTT	CASSQGQGFTGELFF